The entry that follows covers one T cell receptor (beta chain) sequence. The antigen remains unidentified. This specimen comes from a study of cytomegalovirus exposure and HLA in healthy donors. The study, taken as a whole, reports: Most TCRs appeared rarely, but some public TCRs recurred in many donors. A missense variant in DCLRE1C was later tied to TCR beta V- and J-gene trimming. The study flagged some 180 TCR beta chains as cytomegalovirus-associated. Per a later analysis, roughly 17,000 TCR beta sequences showed association with HLA alleles at 0.05 false discovery rate.

Primers included in the PCR were 60 Vbeta and 13 Jbeta primers. Profiling relied on immunoSEQ multiplex PCR, and the TCRdb table lists in-frame clones only, not all of them. The sample gives about 68,000 clones, about 81% of which show up once; 6% to 7.5% is in the top ten. CDR1 SGHTA and CDR2 FQGNSA come from the germline V gene. Losses at the gene ends were 2 bases for V and 0 bases for J; bases not matched to a gene: 10. CDR3 size: 18 residues. The source is a human donor in good health. The V call is TRBV7-2, the J call TRBJ2-3, with 8 bases fitting TRBD2. Input material: PBMCs. CDR3 sequence: CASSLTGRGGQSTDTQYF. The CDR3 DNA follows: TGTGCCAGCAGCTTAACAGGCCGGGGGGGCCAGAGCACAGATACGCAGTATTTT.